Given below is one TCR beta chain in context. The data were obtained in a study of blood T cell repertoires in COVID-19. Germline values: CDR1 SGHNT, CDR2 YYREEE (reference sequence). The CDR3 consists of 15 residues. The ends lost 4 bases at V and 3 bases at J; junction bases unmatched: 4. Methods used by the authors: How many nucleated cells were present was estimated from reference gene primer amplification. Sequencing was performed with immunoSEQ multiplex PCR; in TCRdb, only in-frame clones are kept and a portion is missing. The V and J calls and clone size are taken from that table; D and trimming were inferred from the DNA. The sample shows more than 250,000 clones, around 87% of them seen only once.

The clonotype comes from a man aged 50-59 years with active or convalescent COVID-19. The chain joins TRBV5-4 to TRBJ1-5, with 10 nucleotides matching TRBD1. Sequencing used peripheral blood. CDR3 DNA sequence: TGTGCCAGCAGCCCCGACAGGGGGCCCAATCAGCCCCAGCATTTT. Residues: CASSPDRGPNQPQHF.